This TCR beta chain is drawn from a study of cytomegalovirus exposure and HLA in healthy donors. Study observations and caveats: Analyses of presence and absence presupposed an approximately uniform sequencing depth across donors.

Both 60 Vbeta primers and 13 Jbeta primers went into the PCR. Original methodology: Unique TCR beta chains numbered approximately 80 million in a later analysis, with roughly 9.9 million shared. The protocol was immunoSEQ multiplex PCR, while the TCRdb copy is restricted to in-frame clones and leaves out a portion. V and J calls and clone size are given by that table; D and trimming were obtained from the DNA. The top ten clones hold approximately 3% of a sample with about 190,000 clones, roughly four fifths of them seen once. The CDR3 loop spans 16 amino acids. Per germline, CDR1 MGHRA and CDR2 YSYEKL. The trim removed 0 bases at V and 3 bases at J, leaving 8 bases unmatched. The table lists this clone with a few counts. Its cognate antigen is unknown.

The clonotype was recovered from a woman under 40 in good health and CMV-seropositive. Sequencing was done on a sample of PBMCs. The V and J genes are TRBV4-1 and TRBJ2-7; 7 nucleotides align to TRBD2. The CDR3 sequence is CASSQDRTSGIYEQYF. CDR3 bases: TGCGCCAGCAGCCAAGATCGGACAAGCGGGATCTACGAGCAGTACTTC.